Listed here are 7 T cell receptor beta chains from one sample, sequenced in a study of T and B cells in COVID-19 patients. TRB rearrangements were amplified by multiplex PCR with BIOMED2 TRB-A/B primers. MiXCR was run by TCRdb on the multiplex PCR reads, yielding one entry per CDR3 protein. The table lists around 15,000 distinct CDR3 sequences, under 30% of them singletons. Blood genomic DNA input for TRB amplification was about 240-550 ng. Material for sequencing was blood. Receptors were obtained from a human donor who had recovered from COVID-19.

V gene TRBV6-5 combines with J gene TRBJ2-1; TRBD1 aligns across 8 bases. CDR3 size: 16 residues. J was trimmed by 8 bases and V by 0 bases; bases with no gene match: 9. From germline, CDR1 is MNHEY and CDR2 SVGAGI. The CDR3 nucleotides read TGTGCCAGCAGTTACTCGCCAGGACAGGGAGTGGATGAGCAGTTCTTC. Its translation: CASSYSPGQGVDEQFF.

This clonotype has just a few counts. V is TRBV20-1 and J is TRBJ2-3; possible D gene TRBD1, 6 bases. Germline CDR1 and CDR2: DFQATT and SNEGSKA (reference sequence). Between the trimmed V and J ends, which lost 6 bases and 2 bases, there was a span of 12 bases. This CDR3 is 13 amino acids long. DNA of the CDR3: TGCAGTGCGACAGGCGCCCACACAGATACGCAGTATTTT. Translating gives CSATGAHTDTQYF.

This clonotype is labeled as medium-sized. The chain links TRBV6-5 to TRBJ2-1; 11 bases fit TRBD2. The CDR3 has 16 amino acids. In germline, CDR1 is MNHEY, CDR2 SVGAGI. J gave up 2 bases and V 2 bases, and 2 bases lay outside the gene matches. DNA for the CDR3: TGTGCCAGCAGTTACGGGACTAGCGGAGCCTACAATGAGCAGTTCTTC. Translating gives CASSYGTSGAYNEQFF.

At least ten counts were recorded for this clonotype. This chain joins TRBV24-1 and TRBJ2-5, with D tentatively TRBD1 (5 bases). The germline gives CDR1 KGHDR, CDR2 SFDVKD. Between the trimmed V and J ends, which lost 0 bases and 4 bases, there was a span of 11 bases. CDR3 size: 15 residues. The CDR3 is CATSDLTGHGETQYF. The CDR3 DNA reads as TGTGCCACCAGTGATTTGACAGGCCACGGAGAGACCCAGTACTTC.

Relative to its sample, this clonotype is medium-sized. This chain connects TRBV6-5 to TRBJ2-7; 15 nucleotides align to TRBD2. The ends lost 6 bases at V and 2 bases at J; junction bases unmatched: 8. This CDR3 region has 17 residues. In germline, CDR1 is MNHEY, CDR2 SVGAGI. CDR3 coding DNA: TGTGCCAGCAGCAGAGGACTAGCGGGAGGGATAACCTACGAGCAGTACTTC. Protein: CASSRGLAGGITYEQYF.

V is TRBV12-3 or TRBV12-4 and J is TRBJ1-3; 9 bases fit TRBD1. The CDR3 sequence is 18 residues long. Losses at the gene ends were 4 bases for V and 8 bases for J; bases not matched to a gene: 18. This chain's CDR3 is CASSSYSLGQGGWDTIYF. For the CDR3, the DNA is TGTGCCAGCAGTTCATACTCCCTGGGACAGGGTGGATGGGACACCATATATTTT.

This clonotype is a singleton in its sample. Possible read error: a much larger clone is one base away. The missing conserved phenylalanine or tryptophan at the end of this CDR3 makes a read error likely. The chain employs TRBV6-5 and TRBJ1-2, with D perhaps TRBD1 (6 bases). The V and J ends lost 6 bases and 8 bases respectively, with 19 bases between them. Per germline, CDR1 MNHEY and CDR2 SVGAGI. CDR3 length equals 14 residues. CDR3 loop: CASSFPGTTGGYTL. CDR3 DNA sequence: TGTGCCAGCAGCTTCCCCGGGACAACCGGGGGCTACACCCTC.